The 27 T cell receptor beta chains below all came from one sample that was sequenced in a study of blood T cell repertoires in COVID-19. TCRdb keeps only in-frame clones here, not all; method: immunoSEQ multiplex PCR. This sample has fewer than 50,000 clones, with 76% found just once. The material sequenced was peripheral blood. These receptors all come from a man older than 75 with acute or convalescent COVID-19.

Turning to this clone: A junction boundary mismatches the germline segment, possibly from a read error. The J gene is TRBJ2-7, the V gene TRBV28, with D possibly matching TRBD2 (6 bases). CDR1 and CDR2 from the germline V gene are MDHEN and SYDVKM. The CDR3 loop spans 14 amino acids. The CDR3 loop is CASSPGTSSHEQYF. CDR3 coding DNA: TGTGCCAGCAGCCCAGGGACTTCCTCCCACGAGCAGTACTTC.

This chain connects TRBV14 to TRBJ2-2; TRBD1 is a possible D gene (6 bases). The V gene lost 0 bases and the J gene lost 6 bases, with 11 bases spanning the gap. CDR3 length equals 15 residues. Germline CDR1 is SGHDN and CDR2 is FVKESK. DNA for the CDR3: TGTGCCAGCAGCCAAGATTTAGGGGGACCCGGGGAGCTGTTTTTT. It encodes CASSQDLGGPGELFF. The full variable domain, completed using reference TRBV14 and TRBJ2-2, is EAGVTQFPSHSVIEKGQTVTLRCDPISGHDNLYWYRRVMGKEIKFLLHFVKESKQDESGMPNNRFLAERTGGTYSTLKVQPAELEDSGVYFCASSQDLGGPGELFFGEGSRLTVL.

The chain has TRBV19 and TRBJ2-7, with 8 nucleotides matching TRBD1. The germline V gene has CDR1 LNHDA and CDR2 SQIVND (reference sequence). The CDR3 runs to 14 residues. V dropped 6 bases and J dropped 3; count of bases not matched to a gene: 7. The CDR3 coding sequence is TGTGCCAGTAGCGACAGGGGTGACTACTACGAGCAGTACTTC. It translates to CASSDRGDYYEQYF.

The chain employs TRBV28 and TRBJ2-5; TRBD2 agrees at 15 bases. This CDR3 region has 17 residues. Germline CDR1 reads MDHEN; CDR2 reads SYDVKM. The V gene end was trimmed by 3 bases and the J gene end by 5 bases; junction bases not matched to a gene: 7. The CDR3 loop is CASSFRTSGRAHETQYF. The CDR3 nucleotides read TGTGCCAGCAGTTTCCGGACTAGCGGGAGGGCCCATGAGACCCAGTACTTC.

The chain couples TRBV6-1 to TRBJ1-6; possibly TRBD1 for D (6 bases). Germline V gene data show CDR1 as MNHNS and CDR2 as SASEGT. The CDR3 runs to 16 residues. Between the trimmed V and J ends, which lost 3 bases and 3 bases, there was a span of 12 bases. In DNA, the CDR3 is TGTGCCAGCAGTGATTTCAGGGGTAGCTATAATTCACCCCTCCACTTT. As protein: CASSDFRGSYNSPLHF.

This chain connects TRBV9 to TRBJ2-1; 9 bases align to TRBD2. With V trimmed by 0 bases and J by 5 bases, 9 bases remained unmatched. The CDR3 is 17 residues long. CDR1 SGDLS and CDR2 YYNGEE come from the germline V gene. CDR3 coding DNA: TGTGCCAGCAGCGTAGCTACTCGGGCTAGCGGGGACAATGAGCAGTTCTTC. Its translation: CASSVATRASGDNEQFF. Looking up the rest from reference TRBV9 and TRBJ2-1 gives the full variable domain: DSGVTQTPKHLITATGQRVTLRCSPRSGDLSVYWYQQSLDQGLQFLIQYYNGEERAKGNILERFSAQQFPDLHSELNLSSLELGDSALYFCASSVATRASGDNEQFFGPGTRLTVL.

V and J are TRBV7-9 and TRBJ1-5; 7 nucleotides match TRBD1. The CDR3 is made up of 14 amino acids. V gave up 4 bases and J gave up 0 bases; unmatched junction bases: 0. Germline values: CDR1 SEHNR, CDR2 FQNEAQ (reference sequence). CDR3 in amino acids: CASSSGGSNQPQHF. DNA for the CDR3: TGTGCCAGCAGCTCAGGGGGTAGCAATCAGCCCCAGCATTTT.

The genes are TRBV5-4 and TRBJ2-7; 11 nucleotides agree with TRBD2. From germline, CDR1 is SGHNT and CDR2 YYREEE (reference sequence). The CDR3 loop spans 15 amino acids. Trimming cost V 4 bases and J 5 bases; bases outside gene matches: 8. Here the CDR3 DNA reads TGTGCCAGCAGCGGGGCCGGGACTAGCGGACACGAGCAGTACTTC. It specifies CASSGAGTSGHEQYF.

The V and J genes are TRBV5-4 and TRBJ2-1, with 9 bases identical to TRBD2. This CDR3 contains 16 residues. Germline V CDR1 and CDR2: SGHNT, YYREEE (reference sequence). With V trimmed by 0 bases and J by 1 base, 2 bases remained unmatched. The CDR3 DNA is TGTGCCAGCAGCTTGGGAGCGGGGGGTTCCTACAATGAGCAGTTCTTC. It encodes CASSLGAGGSYNEQFF.

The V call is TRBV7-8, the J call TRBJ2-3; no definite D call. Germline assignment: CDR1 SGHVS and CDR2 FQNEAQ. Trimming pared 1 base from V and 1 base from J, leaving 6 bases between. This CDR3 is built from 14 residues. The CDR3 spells CASSLESGTDTQYF. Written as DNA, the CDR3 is TGTGCCAGCAGCTTAGAATCGGGCACAGATACGCAGTATTTT.

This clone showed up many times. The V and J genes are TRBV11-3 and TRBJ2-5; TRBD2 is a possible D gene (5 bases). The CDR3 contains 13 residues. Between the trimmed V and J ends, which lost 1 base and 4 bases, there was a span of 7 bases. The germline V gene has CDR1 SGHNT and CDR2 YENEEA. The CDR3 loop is CASSLAEGETQYF. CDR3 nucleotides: TGTGCCAGCAGCTTAGCAGAGGGAGAGACCCAGTACTTC.

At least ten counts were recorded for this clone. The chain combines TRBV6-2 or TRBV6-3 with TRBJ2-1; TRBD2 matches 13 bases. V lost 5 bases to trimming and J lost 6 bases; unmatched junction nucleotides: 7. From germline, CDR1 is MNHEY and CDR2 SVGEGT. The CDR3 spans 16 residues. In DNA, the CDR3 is TGTGCCAGCAGTCGGCAGACTAGCGGGGGGTTCAATGAGCAGTTCTTC. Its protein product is CASSRQTSGGFNEQFF.

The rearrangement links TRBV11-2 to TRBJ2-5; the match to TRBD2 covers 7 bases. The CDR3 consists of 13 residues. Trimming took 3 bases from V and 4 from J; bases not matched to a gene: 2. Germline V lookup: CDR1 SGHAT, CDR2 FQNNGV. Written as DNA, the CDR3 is TGTGCCAGCAGCTTCCGGGGGGTAGAGACCCAGTACTTC. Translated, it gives CASSFRGVETQYF.

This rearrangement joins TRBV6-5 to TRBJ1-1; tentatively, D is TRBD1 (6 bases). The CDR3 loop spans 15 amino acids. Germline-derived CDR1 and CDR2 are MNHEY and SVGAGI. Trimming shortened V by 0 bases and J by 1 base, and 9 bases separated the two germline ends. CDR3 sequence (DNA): TGTGCCAGCAGTTACTCGCCGACAGGGAACACTGAAGCTTTCTTT. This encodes CASSYSPTGNTEAFF.

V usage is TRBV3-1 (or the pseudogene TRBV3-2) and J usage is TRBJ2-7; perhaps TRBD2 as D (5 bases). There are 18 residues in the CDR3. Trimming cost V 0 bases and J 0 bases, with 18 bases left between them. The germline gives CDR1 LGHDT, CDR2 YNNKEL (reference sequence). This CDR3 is CASSQDGRIGTLSYEQYF. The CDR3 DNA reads TGTGCCAGCAGCCAAGATGGGAGAATAGGAACCCTCTCCTACGAGCAGTACTTC.

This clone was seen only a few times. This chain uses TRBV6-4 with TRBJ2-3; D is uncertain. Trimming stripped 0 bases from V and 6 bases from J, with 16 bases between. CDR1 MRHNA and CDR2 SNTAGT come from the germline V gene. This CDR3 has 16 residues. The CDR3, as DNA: TGTGCCAGCAGTGACTCGTGGCTAGTTATGTTCGATACGCAGTATTTT. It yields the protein CASSDSWLVMFDTQYF.

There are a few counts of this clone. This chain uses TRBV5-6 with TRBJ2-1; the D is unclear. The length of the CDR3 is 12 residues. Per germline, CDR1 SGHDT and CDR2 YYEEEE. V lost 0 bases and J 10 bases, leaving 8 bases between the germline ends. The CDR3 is CASSLASGEQFF. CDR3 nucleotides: TGTGCCAGCAGCTTGGCTAGTGGGGAGCAGTTCTTC. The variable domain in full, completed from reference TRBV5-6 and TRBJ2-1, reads DAGVTQSPTHLIKTRGQQVTLRCSPKSGHDTVSWYQQALGQGPQFIFQYYEEEERQRGNFPDRFSGHQFPNYSSELNVNALLLGDSALYLCASSLASGEQFFGPGTRLTVL.

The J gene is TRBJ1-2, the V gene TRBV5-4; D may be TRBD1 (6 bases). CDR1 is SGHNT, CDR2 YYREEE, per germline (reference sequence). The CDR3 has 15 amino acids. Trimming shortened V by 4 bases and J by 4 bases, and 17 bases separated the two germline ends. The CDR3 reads CASSPTGPTSYGYTF. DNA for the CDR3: TGTGCCAGCAGCCCTACAGGGCCTACCTCCTATGGCTACACCTTC.

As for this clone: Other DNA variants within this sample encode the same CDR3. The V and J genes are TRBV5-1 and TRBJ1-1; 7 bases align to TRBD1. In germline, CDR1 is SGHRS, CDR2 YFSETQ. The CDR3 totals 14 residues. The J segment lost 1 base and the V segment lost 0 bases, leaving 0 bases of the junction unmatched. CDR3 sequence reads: CASSLDRGNTEAFF. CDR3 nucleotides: TGCGCCAGCAGCTTGGACAGGGGGAACACTGAAGCTTTCTTT.

The CDR3 DNA is TGTGCCAGCAGCTTAGGCGGGGGGAACACCGGGGAGCTGTTTTTT. Its translation: CASSLGGGNTGELFF. V usage is TRBV7-7 and J usage is TRBJ2-2; 7 nucleotides agree with TRBD2. The germline gives CDR1 SSHAT, CDR2 FNYEAQ (reference sequence). This CDR3 spans 15 amino acids. Trimming cost V 1 base and J 1 base; bases outside gene matches: 0.

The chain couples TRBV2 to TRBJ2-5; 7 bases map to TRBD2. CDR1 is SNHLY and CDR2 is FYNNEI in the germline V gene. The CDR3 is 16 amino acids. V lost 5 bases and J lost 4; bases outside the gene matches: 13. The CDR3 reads CASSNLGVLAVETQYF. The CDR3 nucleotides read TGTGCCAGCAGTAATTTGGGGGTGCTAGCGGTAGAGACCCAGTACTTC.

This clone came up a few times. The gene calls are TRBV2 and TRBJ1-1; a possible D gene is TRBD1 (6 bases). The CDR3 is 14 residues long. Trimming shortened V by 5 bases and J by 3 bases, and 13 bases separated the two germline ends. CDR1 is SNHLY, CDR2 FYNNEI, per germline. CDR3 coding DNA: TGTGCCAGCAGTCTCATGACAGGTTACACTGAAGCTTTCTTT. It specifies CASSLMTGYTEAFF.

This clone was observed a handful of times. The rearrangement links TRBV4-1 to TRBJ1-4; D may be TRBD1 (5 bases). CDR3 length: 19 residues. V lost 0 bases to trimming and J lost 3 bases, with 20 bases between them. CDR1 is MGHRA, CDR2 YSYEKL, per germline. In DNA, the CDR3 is TGCGCCAGCAGCCAAGATCTGATCCAGGGTCGTGGAGCTAATGAAAAACTGTTTTTT. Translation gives CASSQDLIQGRGANEKLFF.

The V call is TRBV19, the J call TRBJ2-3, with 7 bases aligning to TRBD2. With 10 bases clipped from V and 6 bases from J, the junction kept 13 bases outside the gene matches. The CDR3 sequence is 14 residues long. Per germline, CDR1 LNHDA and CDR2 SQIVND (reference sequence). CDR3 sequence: CATDPGGGKDTQYF. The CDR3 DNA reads TGTGCCACCGACCCTGGGGGAGGGAAGGATACGCAGTATTTT.

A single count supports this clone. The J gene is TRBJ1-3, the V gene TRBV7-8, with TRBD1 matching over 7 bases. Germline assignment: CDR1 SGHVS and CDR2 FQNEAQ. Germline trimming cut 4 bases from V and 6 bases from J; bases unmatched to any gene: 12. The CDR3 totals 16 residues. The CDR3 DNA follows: TGTGCCAGCAGCTCCCCTCGACAGGGAATGGAAAACACCATATATTTT. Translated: CASSSPRQGMENTIYF.

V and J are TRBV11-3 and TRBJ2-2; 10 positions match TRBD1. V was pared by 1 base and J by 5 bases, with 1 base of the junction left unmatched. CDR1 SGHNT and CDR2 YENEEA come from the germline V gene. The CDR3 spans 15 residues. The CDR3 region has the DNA TGTGCCAGCAGCTTAGGGACAGGGGGGACCGGGGAGCTGTTTTTT. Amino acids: CASSLGTGGTGELFF.

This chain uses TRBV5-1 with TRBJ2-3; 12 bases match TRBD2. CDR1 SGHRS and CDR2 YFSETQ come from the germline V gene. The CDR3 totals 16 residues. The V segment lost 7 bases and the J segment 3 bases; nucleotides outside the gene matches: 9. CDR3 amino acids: CASVAGLAGLTDTQYF. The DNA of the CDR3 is TGCGCCAGCGTTGCGGGACTAGCGGGTCTAACAGATACGCAGTATTTT.